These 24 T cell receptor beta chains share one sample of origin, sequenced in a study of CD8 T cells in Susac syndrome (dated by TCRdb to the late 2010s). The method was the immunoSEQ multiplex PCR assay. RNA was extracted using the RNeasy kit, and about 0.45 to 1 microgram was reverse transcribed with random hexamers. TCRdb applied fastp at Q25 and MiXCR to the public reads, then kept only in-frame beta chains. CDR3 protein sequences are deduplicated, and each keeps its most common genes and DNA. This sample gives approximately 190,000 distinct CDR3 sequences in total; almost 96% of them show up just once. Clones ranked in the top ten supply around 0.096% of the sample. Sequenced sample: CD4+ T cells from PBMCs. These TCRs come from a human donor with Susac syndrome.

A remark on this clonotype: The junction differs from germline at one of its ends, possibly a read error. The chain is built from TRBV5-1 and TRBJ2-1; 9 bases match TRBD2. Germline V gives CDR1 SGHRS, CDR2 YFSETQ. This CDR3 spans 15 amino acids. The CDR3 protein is CASTLGLAGSDEQFF. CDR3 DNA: TGCGCCAGCACCTTGGGGCTAGCGGGGTCGGATGAGCAGTTCTTC. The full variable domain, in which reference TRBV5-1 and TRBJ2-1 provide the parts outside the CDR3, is KAGVTQTPRYLIKTRGQQVTLSCSPISGHRSVSWYQQTPGQGLQFLFEYFSETQRNKGNFPGRFSGRQFSNSRSEMNVSTLELGDSALYLCASTLGLAGSDEQFFGPGTRLTVL.

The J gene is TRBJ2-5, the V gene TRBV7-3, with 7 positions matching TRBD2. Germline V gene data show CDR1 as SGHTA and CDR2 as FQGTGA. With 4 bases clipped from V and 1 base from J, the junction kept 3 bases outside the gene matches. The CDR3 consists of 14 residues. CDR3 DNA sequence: TGTGCCAGCAGCTCGTCTAGCGGCCAAGAGACCCAGTACTTC. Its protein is CASSSSSGQETQYF.

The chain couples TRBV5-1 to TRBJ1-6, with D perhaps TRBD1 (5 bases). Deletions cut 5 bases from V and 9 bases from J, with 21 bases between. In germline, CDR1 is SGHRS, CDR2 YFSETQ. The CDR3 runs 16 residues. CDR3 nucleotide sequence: TGCGCCAGCAGGGGCCTCGGAGACAGAATAATTTCACCCCTCCACTTT. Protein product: CASRGLGDRIISPLHF.

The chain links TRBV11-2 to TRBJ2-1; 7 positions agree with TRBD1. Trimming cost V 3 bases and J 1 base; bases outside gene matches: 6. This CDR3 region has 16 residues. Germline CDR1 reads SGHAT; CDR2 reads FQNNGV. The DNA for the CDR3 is TGTGCCAGCAGCTTTAGAGGGGGCCAGTCCTACAATGAGCAGTTCTTC. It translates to CASSFRGGQSYNEQFF.

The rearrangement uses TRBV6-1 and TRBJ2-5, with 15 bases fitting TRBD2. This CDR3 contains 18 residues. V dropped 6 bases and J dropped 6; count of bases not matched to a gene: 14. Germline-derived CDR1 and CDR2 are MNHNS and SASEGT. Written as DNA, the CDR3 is TGTGCCAGCAGCCTACCGCCTGGACTAGCGGGGGGGTTGAAGACCCAGTACTTC. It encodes CASSLPPGLAGGLKTQYF.

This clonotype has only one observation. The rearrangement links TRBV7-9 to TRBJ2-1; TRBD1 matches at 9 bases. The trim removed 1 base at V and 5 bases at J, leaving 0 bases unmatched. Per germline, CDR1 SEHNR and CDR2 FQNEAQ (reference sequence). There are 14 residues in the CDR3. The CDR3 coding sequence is TGTGCCAGCAGCTTAGGACAGGGGGACAATGAGCAGTTCTTC. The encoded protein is CASSLGQGDNEQFF.

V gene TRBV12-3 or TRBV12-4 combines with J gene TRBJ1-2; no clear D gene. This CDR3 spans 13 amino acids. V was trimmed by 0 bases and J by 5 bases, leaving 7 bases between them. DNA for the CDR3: TGTGCCAGCAGTTTAGCGATGGTTTATGGCTACACCTTC. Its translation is CASSLAMVYGYTF.

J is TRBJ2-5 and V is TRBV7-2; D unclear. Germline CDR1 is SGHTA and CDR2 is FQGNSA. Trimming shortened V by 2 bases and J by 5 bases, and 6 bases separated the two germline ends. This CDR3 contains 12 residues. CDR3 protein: CASSLSLETQYF. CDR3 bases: TGTGCCAGCAGCTTATCCTTGGAGACCCAGTACTTC.

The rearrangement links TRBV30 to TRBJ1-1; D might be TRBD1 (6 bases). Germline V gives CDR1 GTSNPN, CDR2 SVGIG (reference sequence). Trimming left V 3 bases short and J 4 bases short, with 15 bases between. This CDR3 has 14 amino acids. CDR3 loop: CAWSVQGWSTEAFF. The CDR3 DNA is TGTGCCTGGAGCGTACAGGGCTGGAGCACTGAAGCTTTCTTT.

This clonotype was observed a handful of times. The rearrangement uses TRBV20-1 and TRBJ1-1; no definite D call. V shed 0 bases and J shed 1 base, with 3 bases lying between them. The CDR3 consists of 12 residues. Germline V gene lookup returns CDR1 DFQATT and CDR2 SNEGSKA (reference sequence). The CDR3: CSARDGNTEAFF. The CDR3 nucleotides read TGCAGTGCTAGAGACGGGAACACTGAAGCTTTCTTT.

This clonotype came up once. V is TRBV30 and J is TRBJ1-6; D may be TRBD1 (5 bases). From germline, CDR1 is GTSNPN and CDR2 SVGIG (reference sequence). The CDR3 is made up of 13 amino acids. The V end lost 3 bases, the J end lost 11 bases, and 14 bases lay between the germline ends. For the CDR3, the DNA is TGTGCCTGGAGCCCCGGGACGGAAACACCCCTCCACTTT. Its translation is CAWSPGTETPLHF.

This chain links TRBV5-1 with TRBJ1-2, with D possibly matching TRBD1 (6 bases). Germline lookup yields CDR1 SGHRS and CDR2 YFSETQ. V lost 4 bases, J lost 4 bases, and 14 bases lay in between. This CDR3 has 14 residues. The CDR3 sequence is CASSLTTGSYGYTF. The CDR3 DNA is TGCGCCAGCAGCCTAACTACAGGGTCCTATGGCTACACCTTC.

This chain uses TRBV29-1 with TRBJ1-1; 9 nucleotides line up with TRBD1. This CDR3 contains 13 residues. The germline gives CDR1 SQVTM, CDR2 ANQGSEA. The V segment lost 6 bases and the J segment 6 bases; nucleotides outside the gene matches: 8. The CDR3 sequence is CSVTPGQGPEAFF. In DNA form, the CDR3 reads TGCAGCGTGACACCGGGACAGGGCCCTGAAGCTTTCTTT.

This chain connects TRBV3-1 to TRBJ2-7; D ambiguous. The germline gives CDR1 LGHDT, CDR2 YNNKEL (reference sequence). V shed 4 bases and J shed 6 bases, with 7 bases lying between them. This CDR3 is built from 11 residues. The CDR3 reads CASSLDSEQYF. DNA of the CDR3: TGTGCCAGCAGCCTCGATAGCGAGCAGTACTTC.

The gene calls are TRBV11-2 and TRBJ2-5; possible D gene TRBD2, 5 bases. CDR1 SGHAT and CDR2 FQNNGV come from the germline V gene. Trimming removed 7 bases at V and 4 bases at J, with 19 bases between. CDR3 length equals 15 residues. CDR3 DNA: TGTGCCAGCACCCCAATTCGGGGATCTAGAGAGACCCAGTACTTC. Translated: CASTPIRGSRETQYF.

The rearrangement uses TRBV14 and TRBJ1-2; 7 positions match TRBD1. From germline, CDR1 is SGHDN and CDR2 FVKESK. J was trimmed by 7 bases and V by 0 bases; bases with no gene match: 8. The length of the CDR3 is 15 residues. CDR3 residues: CASSQDPGQAGGYTF. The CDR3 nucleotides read TGTGCCAGCAGCCAAGATCCCGGACAGGCGGGTGGCTACACCTTC.

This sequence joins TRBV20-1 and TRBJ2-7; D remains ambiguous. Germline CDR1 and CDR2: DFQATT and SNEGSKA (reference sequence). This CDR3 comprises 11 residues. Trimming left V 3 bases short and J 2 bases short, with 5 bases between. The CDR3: CSASGTYEQYF. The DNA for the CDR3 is TGCAGTGCTAGCGGAACCTACGAGCAGTACTTC.

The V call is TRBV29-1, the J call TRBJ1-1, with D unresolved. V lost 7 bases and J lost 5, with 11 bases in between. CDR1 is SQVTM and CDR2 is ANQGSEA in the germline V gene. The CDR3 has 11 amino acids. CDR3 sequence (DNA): TGCAGCGACTGGGTGGGAACTGAAGCTTTCTTT. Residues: CSDWVGTEAFF.

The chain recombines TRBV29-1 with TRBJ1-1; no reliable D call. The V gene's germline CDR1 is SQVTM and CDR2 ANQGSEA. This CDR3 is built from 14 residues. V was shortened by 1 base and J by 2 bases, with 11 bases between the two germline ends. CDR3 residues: CSVEARKFNTEAFF. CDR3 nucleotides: TGCAGCGTTGAAGCCCGTAAGTTCAACACTGAAGCTTTCTTT.

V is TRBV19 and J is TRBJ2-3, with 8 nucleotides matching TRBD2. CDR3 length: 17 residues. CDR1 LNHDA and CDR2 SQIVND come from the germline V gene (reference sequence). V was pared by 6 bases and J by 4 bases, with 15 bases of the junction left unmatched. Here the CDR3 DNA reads TGTGCCAGTAGGGAAACGGGGGGGCCCGGGTCGGCAGATACGCAGTATTTT. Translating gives CASRETGGPGSADTQYF.

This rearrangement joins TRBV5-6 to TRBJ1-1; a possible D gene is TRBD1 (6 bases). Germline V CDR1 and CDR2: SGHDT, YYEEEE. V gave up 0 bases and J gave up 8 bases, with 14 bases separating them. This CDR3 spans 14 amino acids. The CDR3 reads CASSLALQTGEAFF. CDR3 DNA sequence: TGTGCCAGCAGCTTGGCGCTTCAGACAGGAGAAGCTTTCTTT. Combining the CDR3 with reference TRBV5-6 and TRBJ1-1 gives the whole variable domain DAGVTQSPTHLIKTRGQQVTLRCSPKSGHDTVSWYQQALGQGPQFIFQYYEEEERQRGNFPDRFSGHQFPNYSSELNVNALLLGDSALYLCASSLALQTGEAFFGQGTRLTVV.

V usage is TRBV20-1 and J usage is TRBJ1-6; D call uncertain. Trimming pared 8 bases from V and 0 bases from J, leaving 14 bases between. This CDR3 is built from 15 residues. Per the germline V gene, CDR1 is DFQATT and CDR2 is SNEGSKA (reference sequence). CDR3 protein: CSSYSPSSYNSPLHF. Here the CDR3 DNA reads TGCAGTTCCTACTCGCCGAGCTCCTATAATTCACCCCTCCACTTT.

This CDR3 is CASSAPLAGFITGEDTQYF. CDR3 nucleotide sequence: TGTGCCAGCAGCGCCCCCCTAGCGGGATTTATCACTGGGGAAGATACGCAGTATTTT. This chain connects TRBV7-9 to TRBJ2-3; 9 bases are shared with TRBD2. The J segment lost 5 bases and the V segment lost 5 bases, leaving 20 bases of the junction unmatched. Germline V gene lookup returns CDR1 SEHNR and CDR2 FQNEAQ (reference sequence). The CDR3 sequence is 19 residues long.

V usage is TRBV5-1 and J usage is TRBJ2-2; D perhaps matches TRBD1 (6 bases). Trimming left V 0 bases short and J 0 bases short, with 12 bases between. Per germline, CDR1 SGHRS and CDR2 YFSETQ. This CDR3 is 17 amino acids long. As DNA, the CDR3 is TGCGCCAGCAGCTTGGTTTTAGGGACACCGAACACCGGGGAGCTGTTTTTT. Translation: CASSLVLGTPNTGELFF.